This T cell receptor beta chain derives from a study of cytomegalovirus exposure and HLA in healthy donors. Overall study findings and caveats: According to the study, roughly 160 TCR beta chains were cytomegalovirus-associated. The productive fraction for most TCR beta V segments was about 90% or about 30% in an earlier analysis. Presence/absence comparisons presumed near-even sequencing depth among donors.

In regard to this clone: Its target is unknown.

60 Vbeta and 13 Jbeta primers were used in PCR. Produced via immunoSEQ multiplex PCR; TCRdb's table is partial and in-frame only. The table shows some 130,000 clones, with 65% to 90% occurring only once. V shed 2 bases and J shed 0 bases, with 13 bases lying between them. CDR1 is MDHEN, CDR2 SYDVKM, per germline. The CDR3 is 16 amino acids. Likely unrecorded immune exposures existed in these nominally healthy donors. The chain uses TRBV28 and TRBJ2-5, with TRBD2 as a possible D gene (6 bases). This TCR derives from a girl aged 2-10 years in good health and CMV-seronegative. Sequenced material: PBMCs. The CDR3 reads CASSLGWDWYQETQYF. The CDR3 region has the DNA TGTGCCAGCAGTTTAGGGTGGGACTGGTACCAAGAGACCCAGTACTTC.